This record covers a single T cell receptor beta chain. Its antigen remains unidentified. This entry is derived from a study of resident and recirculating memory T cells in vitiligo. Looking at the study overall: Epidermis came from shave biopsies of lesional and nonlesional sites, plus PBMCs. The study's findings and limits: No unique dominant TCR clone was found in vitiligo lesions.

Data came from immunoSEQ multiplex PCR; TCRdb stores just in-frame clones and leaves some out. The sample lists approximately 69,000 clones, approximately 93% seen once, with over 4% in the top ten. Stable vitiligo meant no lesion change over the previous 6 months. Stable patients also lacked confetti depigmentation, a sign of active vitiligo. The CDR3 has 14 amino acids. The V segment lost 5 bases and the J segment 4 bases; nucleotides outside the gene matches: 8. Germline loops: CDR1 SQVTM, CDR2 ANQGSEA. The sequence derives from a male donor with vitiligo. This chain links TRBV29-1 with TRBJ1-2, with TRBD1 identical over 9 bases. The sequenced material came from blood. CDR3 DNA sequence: TGCAGCGTTTTACCCGGGACAGGGAGCTATGGCTACACCTTC. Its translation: CSVLPGTGSYGYTF.